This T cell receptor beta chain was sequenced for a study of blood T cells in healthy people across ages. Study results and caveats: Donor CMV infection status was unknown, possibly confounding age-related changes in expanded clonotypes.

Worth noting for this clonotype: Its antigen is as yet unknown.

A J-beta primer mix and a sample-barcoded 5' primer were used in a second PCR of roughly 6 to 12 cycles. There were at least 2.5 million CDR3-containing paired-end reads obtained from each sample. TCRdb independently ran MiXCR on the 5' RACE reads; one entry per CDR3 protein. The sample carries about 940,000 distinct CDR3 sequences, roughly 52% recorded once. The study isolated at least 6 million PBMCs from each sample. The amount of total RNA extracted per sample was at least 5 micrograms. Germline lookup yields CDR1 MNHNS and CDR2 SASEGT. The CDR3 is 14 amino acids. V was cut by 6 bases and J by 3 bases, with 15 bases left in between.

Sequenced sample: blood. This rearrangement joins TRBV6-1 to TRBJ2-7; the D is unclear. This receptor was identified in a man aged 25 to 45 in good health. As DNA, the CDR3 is TGTGCCAGCAGGGAGAGTTCAACGAGCTACGAGCAGTACTTC. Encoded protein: CASRESSTSYEQYF.